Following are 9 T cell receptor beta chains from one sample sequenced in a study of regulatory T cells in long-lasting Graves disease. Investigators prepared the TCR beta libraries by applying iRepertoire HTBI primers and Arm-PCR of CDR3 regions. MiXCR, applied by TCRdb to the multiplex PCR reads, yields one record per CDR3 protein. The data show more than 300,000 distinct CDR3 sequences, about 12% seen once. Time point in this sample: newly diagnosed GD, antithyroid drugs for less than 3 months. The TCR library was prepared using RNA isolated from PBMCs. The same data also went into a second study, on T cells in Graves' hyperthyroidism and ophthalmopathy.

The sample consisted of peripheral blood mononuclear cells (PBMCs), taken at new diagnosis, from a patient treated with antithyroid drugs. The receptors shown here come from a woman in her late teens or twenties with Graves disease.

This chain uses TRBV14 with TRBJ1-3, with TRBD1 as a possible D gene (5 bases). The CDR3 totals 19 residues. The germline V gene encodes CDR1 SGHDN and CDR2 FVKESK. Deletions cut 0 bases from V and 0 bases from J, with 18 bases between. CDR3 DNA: TGTGCCAGCAGCCAAGATCTTGGGACCCCTTTCTACTCTGGAAACACCATATATTTT. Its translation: CASSQDLGTPFYSGNTIYF. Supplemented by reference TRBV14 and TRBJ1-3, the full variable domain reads EAGVTQFPSHSVIEKGQTVTLRCDPISGHDNLYWYRRVMGKEIKFLLHFVKESKQDESGMPNNRFLAERTGGTYSTLKVQPAELEDSGVYFCASSQDLGTPFYSGNTIYFGEGSWLTVV.

Here the CDR3 reads CASSLARGSQETQYF. The CDR3 DNA reads TGTGCCAGCAGCTTAGCGCGGGGTAGCCAAGAGACCCAGTACTTC. The chain recombines TRBV7-2 with TRBJ2-5; weak D call: TRBD2 (6 bases). The CDR3 runs 15 residues. CDR1 is SGHTA, CDR2 FQGNSA, per germline. Between the trimmed V and J ends, which lost 0 bases and 1 base, there was a span of 9 bases.

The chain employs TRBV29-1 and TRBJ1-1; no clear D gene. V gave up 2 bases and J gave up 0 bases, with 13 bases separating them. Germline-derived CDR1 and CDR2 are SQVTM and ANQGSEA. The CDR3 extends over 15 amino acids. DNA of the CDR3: TGCAGCGTTGAAATTTTGGGTCGCATGAACACTGAAGCTTTCTTT. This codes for CSVEILGRMNTEAFF.

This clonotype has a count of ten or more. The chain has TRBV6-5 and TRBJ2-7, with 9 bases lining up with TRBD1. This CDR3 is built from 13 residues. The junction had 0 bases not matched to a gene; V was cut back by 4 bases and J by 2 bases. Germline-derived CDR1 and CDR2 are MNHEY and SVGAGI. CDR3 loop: CASSWDRAYEQYV. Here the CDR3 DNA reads TGTGCCAGCAGTTGGGACAGGGCCTACGAGCAGTACGTC.

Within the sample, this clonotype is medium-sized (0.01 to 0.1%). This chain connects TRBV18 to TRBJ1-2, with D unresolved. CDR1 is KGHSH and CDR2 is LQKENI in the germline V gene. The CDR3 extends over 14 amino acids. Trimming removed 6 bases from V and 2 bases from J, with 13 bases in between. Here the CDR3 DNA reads TGTGCCAGCTCCCCTGCAGAAATCAACTATGGCTACACCTTC. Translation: CASSPAEINYGYTF.

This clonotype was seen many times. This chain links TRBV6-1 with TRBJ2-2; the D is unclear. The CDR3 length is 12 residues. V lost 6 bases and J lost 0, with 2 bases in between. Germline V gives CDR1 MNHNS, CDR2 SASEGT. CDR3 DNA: TGTGCCAGCAGGCCGAACACCGGGGAGCTGTTTTTT. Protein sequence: CASRPNTGELFF.

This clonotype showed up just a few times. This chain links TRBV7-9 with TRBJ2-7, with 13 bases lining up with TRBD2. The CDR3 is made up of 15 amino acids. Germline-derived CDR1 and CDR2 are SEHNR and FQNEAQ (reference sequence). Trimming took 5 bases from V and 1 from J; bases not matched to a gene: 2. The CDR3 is CASSKTSGRSYEQYF. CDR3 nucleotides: TGTGCCAGCAGCAAGACTAGCGGGAGGTCCTACGAGCAGTACTTC.

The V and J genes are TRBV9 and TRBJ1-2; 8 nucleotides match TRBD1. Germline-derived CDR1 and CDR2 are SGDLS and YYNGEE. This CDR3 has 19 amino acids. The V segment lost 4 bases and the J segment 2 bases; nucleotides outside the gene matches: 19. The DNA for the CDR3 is TGTGCCAGCAGCCAACCAACAGGGGGAGGACCCTACCCGAACTATGGCTACACCTTC. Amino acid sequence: CASSQPTGGGPYPNYGYTF. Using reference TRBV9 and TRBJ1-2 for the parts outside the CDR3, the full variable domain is DSGVTQTPKHLITATGQRVTLRCSPRSGDLSVYWYQQSLDQGLQFLIQYYNGEERAKGNILERFSAQQFPDLHSELNLSSLELGDSALYFCASSQPTGGGPYPNYGYTFGSGTRLTVV.

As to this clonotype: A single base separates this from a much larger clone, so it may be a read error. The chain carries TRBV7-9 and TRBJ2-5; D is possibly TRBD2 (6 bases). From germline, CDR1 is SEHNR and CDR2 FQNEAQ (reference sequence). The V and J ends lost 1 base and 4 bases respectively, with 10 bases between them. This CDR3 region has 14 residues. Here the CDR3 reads CASSLETSRETQYF. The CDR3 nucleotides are TGTGCCAGCAGCTTAGAAACTAGCCGAGAGACCCAGTACTTC.